This TCR beta chain came from a study of blood T cell repertoires in COVID-19. Across the whole study: Whether acute or convalescent, the COVID-19 samples came from the United States, Italy and Spain. In each case, the material was cDNA or gDNA derived from T cells, B-cell-depleted T cells, or PBMCs.

The authors' processing: Estimation of nucleated cell counts relied on the amplification of reference gene primers. The method was immunoSEQ multiplex PCR; TCRdb's version includes in-frame clones alone and lacks a portion of them. The V and J calls and clone size come from that table; D and trimming were worked out from the DNA. The sample holds 65,000 to 85,000 clones; roughly 87% are singletons and the top ten take about a tenth. The germline CDR1 and CDR2 sequences are LNHDA and SQIVND (reference sequence). V was trimmed by 6 bases and J by 4 bases, leaving 18 bases between them. The length of the CDR3 is 15 residues.

This TCR was recovered from a woman between 18 and 30 years old with acute or convalescent COVID-19. The sample consisted of peripheral blood. The V call is TRBV19, the J call TRBJ1-2; maybe TRBD1 (5 bases). CDR3 sequence: CASRVQADGIYGYTF. The CDR3 region has the DNA TGTGCCAGTAGGGTACAGGCGGACGGAATCTATGGCTACACCTTC.